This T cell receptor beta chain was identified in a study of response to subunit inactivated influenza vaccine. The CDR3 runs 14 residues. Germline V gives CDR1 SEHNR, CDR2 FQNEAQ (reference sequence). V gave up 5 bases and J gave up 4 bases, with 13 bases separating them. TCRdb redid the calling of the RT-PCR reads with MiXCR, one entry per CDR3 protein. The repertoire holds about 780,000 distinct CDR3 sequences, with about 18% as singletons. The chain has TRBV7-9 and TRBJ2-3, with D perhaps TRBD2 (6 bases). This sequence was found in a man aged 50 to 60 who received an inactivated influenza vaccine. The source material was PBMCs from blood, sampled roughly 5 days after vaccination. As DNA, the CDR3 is TGTGCCAGCAGCCGGGATACTAGCCCAGATACGCAGTATTTT. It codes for CASSRDTSPDTQYF.